Included here is one T cell receptor beta chain sequence, with context. The data derive from a study of CD8+ T cells in alopecia areata. Trimming removed 3 bases at V and 4 bases at J, with 6 bases between. Germline-derived CDR1 and CDR2 are MDHEN and SYDVKM. This CDR3 comprises 12 residues. Stated treatment: oral pan-JAK inhibitor, 5-10 mg twice daily. cDNA reverse transcribed from extracted RNA served as the sequencing template. The data were produced by immunoSEQ multiplex PCR, yet TCRdb's version contains in-frame clones alone and is incomplete. This table holds about 180,000 clones, approximately 55% found once.

This chain uses TRBV28 with TRBJ1-1; no clear D. The sample was CD8+ T cells sorted from blood, taken at week 24, from a patient treated with tofacitinib. The receptor was isolated from a human donor with alopecia areata. The CDR3 sequence: CASSFLVTEAFF. CDR3 bases: TGTGCCAGCAGTTTCCTTGTCACTGAAGCTTTCTTT.